The clone carrying this T cell receptor (beta chain) has only a few counts. Germline-derived CDR1 and CDR2 are SNHLY and FYNNEI. The germline V and J ends were trimmed by 2 bases and 7 bases, with 15 bases remaining between them. The CDR3 totals 15 residues. The presence of a unique molecular identifier marked each TCR cDNA molecule. TCRdb redid the calling of the 5' RACE reads with MiXCR, one entry per CDR3 protein. Of 100,000 to 120,000 distinct CDR3 sequences listed, 10% to 11% are singletons. Time point defined: blood at routine non-recurrence follow-up after resection. Unsorted samples of tumor, nontumor lung or frozen PBMC had their whole RNA sequenced. The data were taken from a study of spatial heterogeneity in lung cancer.

Material: PBMCs, obtained at follow-up. The chain combines TRBV2 with TRBJ1-5; D unclear. The clonotype originates from a female donor with early-stage non-small cell lung cancer. The CDR3 is CASSESASKAQPQHF. CDR3 DNA: TGTGCCAGCAGTGAATCAGCCAGTAAGGCGCAGCCCCAGCATTTT.